Following are 10 T cell receptor beta chains from one sample sequenced in a study of early T cells in non-severe SARS-CoV-2 infection. In TCRdb, the 5' RACE reads were re-called with MiXCR into one record per CDR3 protein. The sample carries roughly 100,000 distinct CDR3 sequences, approximately 14% recorded once. Sequencing was carried out using whole blood. Every receptor here comes from an adult who was a healthcare worker with PCR-confirmed SARS-CoV-2 infection or an uninfected control (not recorded which).

The chain is built from TRBV5-6 and TRBJ2-5; a weak D match, TRBD2 (5 bases). This CDR3 spans 15 amino acids. V lost 2 bases, J lost 2 bases, and 13 bases lay in between. The germline V gene encodes CDR1 SGHDT and CDR2 YYEEEE. The CDR3 DNA sequence: TGTGCCAGCAGCTTTGGATTAGCGAAACAAGAGACCCAGTACTTC. Translation: CASSFGLAKQETQYF.

This clonotype was counted ten times or more. The chain has TRBV9 and TRBJ2-7; D gene uncertain. Trimming left V 0 bases short and J 3 bases short, with 13 bases between. The CDR3 loop spans 15 amino acids. CDR1 and CDR2 (germline): SGDLS, YYNGEE. CDR3 sequence (DNA): TGTGCCAGCAGCGTAGATGGCGGAAACCTCTACGAGCAGTACTTC. Encoded protein: CASSVDGGNLYEQYF.

This clonotype was seen ten or more times. The rearrangement joins TRBV19 to TRBJ1-5; tentatively, D is TRBD1 (6 bases). Germline values: CDR1 LNHDA, CDR2 SQIVND (reference sequence). This CDR3 is built from 14 residues. Trimming took off 5 bases at V and 7 bases at J, with 15 bases between the two ends. The CDR3 sequence is CASSPWGGGQPQHF. Written as DNA, the CDR3 is TGTGCCAGTAGTCCGTGGGGGGGCGGCCAGCCCCAGCATTTT.

This clonotype has a count of ten or more. The chain recombines TRBV7-6 with TRBJ2-6, with D possibly being TRBD2 (7 bases). This CDR3 region has 16 residues. The V and J ends lost 5 bases and 1 base respectively, with 12 bases between them. Germline V gene sequence: CDR1 SGHVS, CDR2 FNYEAQ. The CDR3 here is CASSREGGSGANVLTF. CDR3 bases: TGTGCCAGCAGCCGTGAGGGGGGGTCTGGGGCCAACGTCCTGACTTTC.

This clonotype was recorded a few times. Sequence at one end of the junction differs from germline and may be a read error. V and J are TRBV6-2 or TRBV6-3 and TRBJ2-4, with D perhaps assigned TRBD1 or TRBD2 (6 bases each). This CDR3 is 13 amino acids long. In germline, CDR1 is MNHEY, CDR2 SVGEGT. The CDR3 DNA follows: TGTGCCAGCAGTAACCCAACGGGGGACATTCAGCACTTC. This sequence encodes CASSNPTGDIQHF.

There are a few counts of this clonotype. This rearrangement joins TRBV5-1 to TRBJ2-7, with 10 positions matching TRBD1. CDR1 and CDR2 from the germline V gene are SGHRS and YFSETQ. The CDR3 spans 15 residues. Germline trimming cut 5 bases from V and 2 bases from J; bases unmatched to any gene: 7. CDR3 sequence: CASRLGQGLTYEQYF. DNA for the CDR3: TGCGCCAGCAGACTGGGACAGGGGCTTACCTACGAGCAGTACTTC.

This clonotype was counted at least ten times. The V gene is TRBV19, the J gene TRBJ1-5; unclear D gene. V dropped 7 bases and J dropped 0 bases, with 10 bases sitting between them. The CDR3 covers 14 residues. Germline CDR1 LNHDA, CDR2 SQIVND (reference sequence). The CDR3 nucleotides read TGTGCCAGTAATACATTAAGTAGCAATCAGCCCCAGCATTTT. Its translation is CASNTLSSNQPQHF.

The sample holds many counts of this clonotype. The chain is built from TRBV7-9 and TRBJ2-1, with no clear D. The CDR3 loop spans 12 amino acids. The V end lost 1 base, the J end lost 12 bases, and 10 bases lay between the germline ends. In germline, CDR1 is SEHNR, CDR2 FQNEAQ (reference sequence). The DNA of the CDR3 is TGTGCCAGCAGCTTAGGTAACGGTAGGCAGTTCTTC. Its translation is CASSLGNGRQFF.

Many counts were recorded for this clonotype. The chain joins TRBV4-3 to TRBJ2-7; D is perhaps TRBD1 (5 bases). Trimming removed 0 bases from V and 5 bases from J, with 14 bases in between. Germline V gene data show CDR1 as LGHNA and CDR2 as YSLEER. There are 15 residues in the CDR3. The CDR3 DNA reads as TGCGCCAGCAGCCAAGATGCACAGGCCTACCACGAGCAGTACTTC. Protein: CASSQDAQAYHEQYF.

The chain joins TRBV5-1 to TRBJ2-3, with 7 bases identical to TRBD2. The CDR3 covers 15 residues. Germline CDR1 is SGHRS and CDR2 is YFSETQ. The junction had 6 bases not matched to a gene; V was cut back by 4 bases and J by 1 base. The CDR3 loop is CASSVRDYRTDTQYF. The CDR3 coding sequence is TGCGCCAGCAGCGTCCGGGACTATCGCACAGATACGCAGTATTTT.